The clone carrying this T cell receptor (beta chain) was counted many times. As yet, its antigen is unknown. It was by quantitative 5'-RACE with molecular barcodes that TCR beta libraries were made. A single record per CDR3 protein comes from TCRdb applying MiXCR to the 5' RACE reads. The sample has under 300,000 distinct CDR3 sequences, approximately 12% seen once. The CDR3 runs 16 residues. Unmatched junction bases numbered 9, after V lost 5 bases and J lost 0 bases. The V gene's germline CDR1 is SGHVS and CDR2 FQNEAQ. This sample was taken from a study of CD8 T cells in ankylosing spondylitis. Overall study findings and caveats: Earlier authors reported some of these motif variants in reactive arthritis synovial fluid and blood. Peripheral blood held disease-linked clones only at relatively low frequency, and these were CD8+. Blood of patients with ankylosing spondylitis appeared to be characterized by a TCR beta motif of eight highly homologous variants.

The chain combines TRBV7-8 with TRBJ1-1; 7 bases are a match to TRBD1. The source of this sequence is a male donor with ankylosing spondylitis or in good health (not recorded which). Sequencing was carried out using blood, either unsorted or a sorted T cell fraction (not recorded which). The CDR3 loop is CASSPQTGAVNTEAFF. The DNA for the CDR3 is TGTGCCAGCAGCCCTCAAACAGGGGCGGTGAACACTGAAGCTTTCTTT. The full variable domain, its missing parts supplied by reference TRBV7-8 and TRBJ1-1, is GAGVSQSPRYKVAKRGQDVALRCDPISGHVSLFWYQQALGQGPEFLTYFQNEAQLDKSGLPSDRFFAERPEGSVSTLKIQRTQQEDSAVYLCASSPQTGAVNTEAFFGQGTRLTVV.